This TCR beta chain appears in the sequencing data of a study of T cells after posttransplantation cyclophosphamide. Study-wide results and limits: Recipient CMV seropositivity and CMV reactivation strongly tracked TRB clonality.

To note about this clone: Its target is unknown. One end of the junction does not line up with germline, which may come from a read error.

Control samples came 1 year after myeloablative marrow transplants with methotrexate plus calcineurin inhibitor. Germline CDR1 is WSHSY and CDR2 is SAAADI. The CDR3 loop spans 12 amino acids. Produced via immunoSEQ multiplex PCR; TCRdb's table is partial and in-frame only. The table lists approximately 10,000 clones, approximately 82% of them singletons. This receptor was obtained from a young adult male patient who received an allogeneic stem cell transplant from an unrelated donor, was CMV-positive, and had acute GVHD only. Some T cells could come from the graft donor. The material was PBMCs, obtained more than 350 days after allogeneic stem cell transplant with calcineurin inhibitor and methotrexate. The V call is TRBV10-2, the J call TRBJ2-7; 7 nucleotides align to TRBD2. CDR3 protein: CASSDPGGRSIF. In DNA form, the CDR3 reads TGCGCCAGCAGCGACCCGGGAGGAAGGAGTATCTTC.